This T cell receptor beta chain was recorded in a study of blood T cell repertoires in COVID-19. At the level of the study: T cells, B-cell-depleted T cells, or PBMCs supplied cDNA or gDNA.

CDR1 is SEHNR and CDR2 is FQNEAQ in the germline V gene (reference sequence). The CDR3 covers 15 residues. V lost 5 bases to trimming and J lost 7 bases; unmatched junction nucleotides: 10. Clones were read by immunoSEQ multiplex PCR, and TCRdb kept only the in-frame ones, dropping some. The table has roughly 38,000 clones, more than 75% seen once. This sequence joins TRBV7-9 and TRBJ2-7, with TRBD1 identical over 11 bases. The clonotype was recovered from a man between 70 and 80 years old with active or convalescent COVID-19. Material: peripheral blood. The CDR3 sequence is CASSPLGTGGHEQYF. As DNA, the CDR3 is TGTGCCAGCAGCCCCCTAGGGACAGGGGGACATGAGCAGTACTTC.